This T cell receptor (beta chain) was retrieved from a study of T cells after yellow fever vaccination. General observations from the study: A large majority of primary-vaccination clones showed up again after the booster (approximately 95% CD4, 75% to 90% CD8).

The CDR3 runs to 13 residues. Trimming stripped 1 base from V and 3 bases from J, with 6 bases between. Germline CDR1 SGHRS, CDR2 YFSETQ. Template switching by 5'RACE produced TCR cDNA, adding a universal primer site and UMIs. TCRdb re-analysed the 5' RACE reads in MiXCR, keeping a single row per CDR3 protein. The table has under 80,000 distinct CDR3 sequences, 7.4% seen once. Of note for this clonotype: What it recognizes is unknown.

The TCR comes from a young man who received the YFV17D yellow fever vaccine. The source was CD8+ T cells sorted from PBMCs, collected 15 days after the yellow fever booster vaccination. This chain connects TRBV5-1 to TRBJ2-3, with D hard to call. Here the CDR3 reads CASSLLLTDTQYF. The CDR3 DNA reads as TGCGCCAGCAGCTTGCTCTTGACAGATACGCAGTATTTT.